These 6 T cell receptor beta chains were sequenced from one sample in a study of sequential checkpoint blockade in melanoma. Sequencing was performed with immunoSEQ multiplex PCR; in TCRdb, only in-frame clones are kept and a portion is missing. The table includes fewer than 20,000 clones, roughly 53% detected once. Stated treatment: randomized to nivolumab then ipilimumab (arm A) or the reverse (arm B). The sample here was CD8+ T cells sorted from blood (inferred from file names), taken from a patient given nivolumab and ipilimumab in sequence. The receptor set was obtained from a human donor with melanoma.

This chain connects TRBV6-6 to TRBJ2-7, with no clear D. Germline V gene data show CDR1 as MNHNY and CDR2 as SVGAGI (reference sequence). V was shortened by 6 bases and J by 5 bases, with 8 bases between the two germline ends. This CDR3 is 11 amino acids long. CDR3 region: CASSLGHEQYF. The CDR3 coding sequence is TGTGCCAGCAGCCTAGGCCACGAGCAGTACTTC.

V and J are TRBV25-1 and TRBJ1-3; D is ambiguous. Trimming stripped 4 bases from V and 2 bases from J, with 12 bases between. The CDR3 extends over 15 amino acids. Germline V gene data show CDR1 as MGHDK and CDR2 as SYGVNS. CDR3 nucleotides: TGTGCCAGCAGTGTAACCGGGGTAACTGGAAACACCATATATTTT. Translated, it gives CASSVTGVTGNTIYF.

This sequence joins TRBV13 and TRBJ2-1; 14 bases match TRBD2. J was trimmed by 7 bases and V by 4 bases; bases with no gene match: 6. This CDR3 is built from 16 residues. CDR1 is PRHDT and CDR2 is FYEKMQ in the germline V gene (reference sequence). Here the CDR3 DNA reads TGTGCCAGCAGCTCGACTAGCGGGAGGGCCATGAATGAGCAGTTCTTC. Translation: CASSSTSGRAMNEQFF.

This rearrangement joins TRBV9 to TRBJ1-6; possible D gene TRBD1, 5 bases. With 2 bases removed from V and 13 bases from J, the gap between germline ends came to 10 bases. In germline, CDR1 is SGDLS, CDR2 YYNGEE. The CDR3 sequence is 12 residues long. This CDR3 reads CASSVGGGPLHF. Here the CDR3 DNA reads TGTGCCAGCAGCGTCGGGGGGGGGCCCCTCCACTTT.

The chain combines TRBV4-1 with TRBJ2-7; 10 bases line up with TRBD2. V lost 3 bases, J lost 1 base, and 3 bases stayed unmatched. This CDR3 region has 15 residues. Germline V gives CDR1 MGHRA, CDR2 YSYEKL. CDR3 in amino acids: CASSHSGGFSYEQYF. Here the CDR3 DNA reads TGCGCCAGCAGCCATAGCGGGGGGTTTTCCTACGAGCAGTACTTC.

This clone was counted only a few times. The V call is TRBV15, the J call TRBJ1-5, with a tentative D call TRBD1 (5 bases). Trimming cost V 3 bases and J 2 bases, with 14 bases left between them. The germline gives CDR1 LNHNV, CDR2 YYDKDF (reference sequence). This CDR3 region has 16 residues. The CDR3 bases are TGTGCCACCAGCAGTCGACGGGGGGGTGGCAATCAGCCCCAGCATTTT. Translated, it gives CATSSRRGGGNQPQHF. The full variable domain, with the rest looked up from reference TRBV15 and TRBJ1-5, is DAMVIQNPRYQVTQFGKPVTLSCSQTLNHNVMYWYQQKSSQAPKLLFHYYDKDFNNEADTPDNFQSRRPNTSFCFLDIRSPGLGDTAMYLCATSSRRGGGNQPQHFGDGTRLSIL.